Sequencing of this T cell receptor beta chain was carried out in a study of blood T cell repertoires in COVID-19. Germline V gene sequence: CDR1 MDHEN, CDR2 SYDVKM. V was pared by 5 bases and J by 9 bases, with 9 bases of the junction left unmatched. The CDR3 spans 14 residues. TCRdb's copy holds only in-frame clones and misses some; the assay was immunoSEQ multiplex PCR. The sample has a few hundred thousand clones, roughly 91% seen once. This rearrangement joins TRBV28 to TRBJ1-5; 8 bases map to TRBD1. The source material was peripheral blood. The TCR comes from a man younger than 45 with acute or convalescent COVID-19. This chain's CDR3 is CASSPGTGSLPQHF. In DNA form, the CDR3 reads TGTGCCAGCAGTCCCGGGACAGGTTCCCTGCCCCAGCATTTT.